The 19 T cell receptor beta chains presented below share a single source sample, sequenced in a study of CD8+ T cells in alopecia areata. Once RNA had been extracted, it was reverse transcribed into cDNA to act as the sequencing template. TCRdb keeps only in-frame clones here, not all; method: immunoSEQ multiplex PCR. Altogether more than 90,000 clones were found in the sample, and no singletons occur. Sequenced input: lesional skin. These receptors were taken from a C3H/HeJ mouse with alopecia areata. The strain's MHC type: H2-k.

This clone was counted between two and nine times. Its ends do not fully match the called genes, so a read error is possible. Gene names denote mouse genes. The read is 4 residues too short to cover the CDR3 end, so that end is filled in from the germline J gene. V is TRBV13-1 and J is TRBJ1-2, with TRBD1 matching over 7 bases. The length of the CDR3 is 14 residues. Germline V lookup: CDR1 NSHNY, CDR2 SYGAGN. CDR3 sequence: CARSYRGTNSDYTF. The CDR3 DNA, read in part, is TGTGCCCGCAGCTACAGGGGAACAAACTCC.

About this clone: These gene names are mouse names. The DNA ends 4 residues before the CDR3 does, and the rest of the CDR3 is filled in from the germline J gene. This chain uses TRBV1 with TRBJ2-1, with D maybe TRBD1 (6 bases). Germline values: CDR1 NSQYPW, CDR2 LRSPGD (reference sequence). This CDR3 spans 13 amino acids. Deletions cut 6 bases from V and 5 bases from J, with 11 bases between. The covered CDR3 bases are TGCACCTGCAGACCGGGACATAATGCT. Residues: CTCRPGHNA. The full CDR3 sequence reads CTCRPGHNAEQFF.

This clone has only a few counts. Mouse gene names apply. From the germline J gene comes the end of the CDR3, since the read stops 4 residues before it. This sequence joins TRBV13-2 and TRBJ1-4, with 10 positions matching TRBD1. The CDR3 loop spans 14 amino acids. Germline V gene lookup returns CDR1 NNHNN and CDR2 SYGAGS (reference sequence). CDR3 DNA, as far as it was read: TGTGCCAGCGGTCCGGGACAGGGGACCGAA. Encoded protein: CASGPGQGTE. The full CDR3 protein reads CASGPGQGTERLFF.

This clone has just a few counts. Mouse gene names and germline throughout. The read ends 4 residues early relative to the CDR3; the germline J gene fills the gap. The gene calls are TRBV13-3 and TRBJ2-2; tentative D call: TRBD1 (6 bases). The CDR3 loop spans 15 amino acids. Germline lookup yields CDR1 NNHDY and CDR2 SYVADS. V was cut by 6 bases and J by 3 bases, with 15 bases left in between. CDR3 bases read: TGTGCCAGCAATCCGGGACAACGGGACACCGGG. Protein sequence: CASNPGQRDTG. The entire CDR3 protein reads CASNPGQRDTGQLYF.

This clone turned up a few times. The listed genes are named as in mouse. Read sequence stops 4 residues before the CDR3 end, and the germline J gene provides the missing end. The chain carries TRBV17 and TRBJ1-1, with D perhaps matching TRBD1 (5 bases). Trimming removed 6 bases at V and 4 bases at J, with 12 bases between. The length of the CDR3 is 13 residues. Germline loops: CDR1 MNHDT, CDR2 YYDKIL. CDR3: CASSSRVSTEVFF. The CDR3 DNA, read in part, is TGTGCTAGCAGCAGCAGGGTGAGCACA.

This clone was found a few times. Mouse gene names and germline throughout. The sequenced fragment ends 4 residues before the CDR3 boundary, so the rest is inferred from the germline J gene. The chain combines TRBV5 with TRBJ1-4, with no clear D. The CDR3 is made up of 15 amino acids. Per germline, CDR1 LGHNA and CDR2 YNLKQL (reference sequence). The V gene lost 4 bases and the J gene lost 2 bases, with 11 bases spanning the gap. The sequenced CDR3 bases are TGTGCCAGCAGCCTCCATGGAGGGTCCAACGAA. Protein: CASSLHGGSNE. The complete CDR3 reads CASSLHGGSNERLFF.

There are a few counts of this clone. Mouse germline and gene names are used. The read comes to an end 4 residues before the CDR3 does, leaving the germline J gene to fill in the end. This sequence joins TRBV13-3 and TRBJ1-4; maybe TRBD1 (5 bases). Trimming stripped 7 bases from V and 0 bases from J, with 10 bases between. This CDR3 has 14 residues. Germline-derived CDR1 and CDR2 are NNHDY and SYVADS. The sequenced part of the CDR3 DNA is TGTGCCAGCTCGGACAATATTTCCAACGAA. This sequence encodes CASSDNISNE. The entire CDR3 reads CASSDNISNERLFF.

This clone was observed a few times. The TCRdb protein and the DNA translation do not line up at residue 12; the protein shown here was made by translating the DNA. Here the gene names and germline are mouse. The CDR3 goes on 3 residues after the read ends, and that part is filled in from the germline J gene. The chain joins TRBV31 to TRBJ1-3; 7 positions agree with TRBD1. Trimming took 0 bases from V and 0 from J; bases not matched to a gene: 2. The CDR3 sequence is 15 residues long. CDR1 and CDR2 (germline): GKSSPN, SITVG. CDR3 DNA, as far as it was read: TGTGCCTGGAGTCTTTACAGGGGTTCTGGAAATACG. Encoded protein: CAWSLYRGSGNT. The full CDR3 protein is CAWSLYRGSGNTLYF.

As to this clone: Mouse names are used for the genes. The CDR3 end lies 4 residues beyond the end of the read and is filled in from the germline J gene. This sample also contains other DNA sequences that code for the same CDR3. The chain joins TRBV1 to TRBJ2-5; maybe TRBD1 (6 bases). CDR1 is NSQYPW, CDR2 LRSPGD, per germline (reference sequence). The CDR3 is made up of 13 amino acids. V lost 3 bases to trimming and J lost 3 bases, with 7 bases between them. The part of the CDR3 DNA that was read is TGCACCTGCAGTGCGACAGGTCAAGAC. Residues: CTCSATGQD. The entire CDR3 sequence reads CTCSATGQDTQYF.

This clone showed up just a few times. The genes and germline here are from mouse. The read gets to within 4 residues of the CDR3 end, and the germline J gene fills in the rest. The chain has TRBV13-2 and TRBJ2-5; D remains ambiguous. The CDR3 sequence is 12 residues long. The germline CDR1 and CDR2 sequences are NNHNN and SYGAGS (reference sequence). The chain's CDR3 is CASGEGRDTQYF. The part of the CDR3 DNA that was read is TGTGCCAGCGGTGAGGGGAGGGAC.

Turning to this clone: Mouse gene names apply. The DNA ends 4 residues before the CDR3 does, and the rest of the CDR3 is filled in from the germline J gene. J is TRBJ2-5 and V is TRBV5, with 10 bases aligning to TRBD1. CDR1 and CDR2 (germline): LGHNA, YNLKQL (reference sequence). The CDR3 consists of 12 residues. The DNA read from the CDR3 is TGTGCCGCCCGGGACAGGGGTGAC. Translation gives CAARDRGD. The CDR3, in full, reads CAARDRGDTQYF.

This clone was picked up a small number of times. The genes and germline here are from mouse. Incomplete CDR3 DNA: TGTGCTAGCAGTCCTGGACATTCTAGTCAAAAC. Translation: CASSPGHSSQN. The whole CDR3 reads CASSPGHSSQNTLYF. The chain links TRBV17 to TRBJ2-4; a weak D match, TRBD1 (5 bases). The CDR3 end falls 4 residues outside the read, so it is completed with the germline J gene. Germline CDR1 MNHDT, CDR2 YYDKIL. Trimming took 5 bases from V and 0 from J, leaving 12 bases between them. There are 15 residues in the CDR3.

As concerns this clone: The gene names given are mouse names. CDR3 bases read: TGCACCTGCAGTGCATTGGACAGGGCCTAT. Protein product: CTCSALDRAY. The full CDR3 protein is CTCSALDRAYEQYF. This chain uses TRBV1 with TRBJ2-7; TRBD1 aligns across 8 bases. With the read ending 4 residues before the CDR3 end, the germline J gene is used to fill in that end. The CDR3 runs to 14 residues. V dropped 2 bases and J dropped 2; count of bases not matched to a gene: 2. The V gene's germline CDR1 is NSQYPW and CDR2 LRSPGD (reference sequence).

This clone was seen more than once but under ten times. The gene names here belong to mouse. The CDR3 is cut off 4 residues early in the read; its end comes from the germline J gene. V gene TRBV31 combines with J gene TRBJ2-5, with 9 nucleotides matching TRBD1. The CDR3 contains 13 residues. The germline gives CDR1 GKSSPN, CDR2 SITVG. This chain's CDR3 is CAWSGTGKDTQYF. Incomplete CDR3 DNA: TGTGCCTGGAGTGGGACAGGGAAAGAC. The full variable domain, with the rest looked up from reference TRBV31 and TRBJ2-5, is AQTIHQWPVAEIKAVGSPLSLGCTIKGKSSPNLYWYWQATGGTLQQLFYSITVGQVESVVQLNLSASRPKDDQFILSTEKLLLSHSGFYLCAWSGTGKDTQYFGPGTRLLVL.

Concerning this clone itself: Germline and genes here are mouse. This CDR3 is CASSDPRLGQDTQYF. CDR3 DNA, as far as it was read: TGTGCCAGCAGTGACCCCCGACTGGGGCAAGAC. The chain carries TRBV13-3 and TRBJ2-5, with 8 bases matching TRBD2. The read ends 4 residues before the CDR3 terminus; that terminus is restored from the germline J gene. Germline-derived CDR1 and CDR2 are NNHDY and SYVADS. Trimming at V came to 2 bases and at J to 3 bases, leaving 5 bases not matched to a gene. CDR3 length: 15 residues.

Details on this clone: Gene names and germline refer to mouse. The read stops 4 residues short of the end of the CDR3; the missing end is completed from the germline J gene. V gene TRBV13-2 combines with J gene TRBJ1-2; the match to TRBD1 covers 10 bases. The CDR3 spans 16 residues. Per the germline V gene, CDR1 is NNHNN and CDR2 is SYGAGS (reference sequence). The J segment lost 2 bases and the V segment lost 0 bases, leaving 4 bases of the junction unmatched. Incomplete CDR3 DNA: TGTGCCAGCGGTGATGCTGGGGGACAGGGGAACTCC. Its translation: CASGDAGGQGNS. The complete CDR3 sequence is CASGDAGGQGNSDYTF.

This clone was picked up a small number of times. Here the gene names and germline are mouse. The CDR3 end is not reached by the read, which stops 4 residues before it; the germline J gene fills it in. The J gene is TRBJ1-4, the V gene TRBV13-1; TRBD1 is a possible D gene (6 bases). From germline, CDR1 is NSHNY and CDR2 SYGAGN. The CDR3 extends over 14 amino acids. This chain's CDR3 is CASSRAGEGERLFF. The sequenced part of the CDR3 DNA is TGTGCCAGCAGTCGGGCAGGGGAGGGCGAA.

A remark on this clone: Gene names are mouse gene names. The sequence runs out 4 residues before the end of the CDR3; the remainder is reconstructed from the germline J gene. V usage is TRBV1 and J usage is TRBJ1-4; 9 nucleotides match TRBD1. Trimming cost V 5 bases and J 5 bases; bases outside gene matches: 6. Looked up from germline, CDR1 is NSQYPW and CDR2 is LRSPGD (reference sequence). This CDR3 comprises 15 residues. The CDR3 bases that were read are TGCACCTGCAGTCAGCGACAGGGGGGGAACGAA. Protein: CTCSQRQGGNE. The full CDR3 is CTCSQRQGGNERLFF.

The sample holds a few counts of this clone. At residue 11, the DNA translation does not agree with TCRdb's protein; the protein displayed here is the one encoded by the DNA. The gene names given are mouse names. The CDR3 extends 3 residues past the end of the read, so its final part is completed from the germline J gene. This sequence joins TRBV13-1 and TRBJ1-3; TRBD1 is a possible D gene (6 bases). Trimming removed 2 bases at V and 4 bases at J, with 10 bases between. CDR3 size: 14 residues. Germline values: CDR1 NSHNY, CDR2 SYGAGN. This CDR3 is CASSETGIGNTLYF. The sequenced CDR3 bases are TGTGCCAGCAGTGAAACAGGGATCGGAAATACG.